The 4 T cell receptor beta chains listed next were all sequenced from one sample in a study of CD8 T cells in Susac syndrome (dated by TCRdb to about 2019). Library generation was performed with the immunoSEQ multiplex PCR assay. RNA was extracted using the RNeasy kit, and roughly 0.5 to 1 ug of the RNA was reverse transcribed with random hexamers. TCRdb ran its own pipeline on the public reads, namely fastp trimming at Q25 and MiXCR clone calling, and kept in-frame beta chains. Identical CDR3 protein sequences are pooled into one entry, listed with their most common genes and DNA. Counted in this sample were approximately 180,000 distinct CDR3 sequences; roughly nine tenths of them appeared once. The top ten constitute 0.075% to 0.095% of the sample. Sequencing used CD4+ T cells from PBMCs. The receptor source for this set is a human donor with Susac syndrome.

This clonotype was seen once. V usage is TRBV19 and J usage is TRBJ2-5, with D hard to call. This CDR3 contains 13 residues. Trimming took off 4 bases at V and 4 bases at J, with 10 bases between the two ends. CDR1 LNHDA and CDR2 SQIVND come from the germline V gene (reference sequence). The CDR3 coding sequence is TGTGCCAGTAGTACTGAAGAGGTAGAGACCCAGTACTTC. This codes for CASSTEEVETQYF.

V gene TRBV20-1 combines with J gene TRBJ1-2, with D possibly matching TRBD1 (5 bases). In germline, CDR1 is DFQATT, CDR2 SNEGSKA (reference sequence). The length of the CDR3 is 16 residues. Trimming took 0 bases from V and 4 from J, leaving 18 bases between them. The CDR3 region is CSARDLGDFHLYGYTF. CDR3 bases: TGCAGTGCTAGAGATCTGGGGGACTTCCACCTCTATGGCTACACCTTC.

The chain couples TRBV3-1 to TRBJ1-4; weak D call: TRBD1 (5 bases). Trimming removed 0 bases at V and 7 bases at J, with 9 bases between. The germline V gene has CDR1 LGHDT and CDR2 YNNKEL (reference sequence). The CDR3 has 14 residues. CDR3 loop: CASSQDRQGEKLFF. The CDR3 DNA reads TGTGCCAGCAGCCAAGATAGGCAGGGTGAAAAACTGTTTTTT.

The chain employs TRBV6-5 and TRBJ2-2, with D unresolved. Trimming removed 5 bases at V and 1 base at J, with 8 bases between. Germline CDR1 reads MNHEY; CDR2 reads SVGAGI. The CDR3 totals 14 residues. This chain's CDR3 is CASSRRQNTGELFF. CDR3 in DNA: TGTGCCAGCAGTCGCCGACAGAACACCGGGGAGCTGTTTTTT.